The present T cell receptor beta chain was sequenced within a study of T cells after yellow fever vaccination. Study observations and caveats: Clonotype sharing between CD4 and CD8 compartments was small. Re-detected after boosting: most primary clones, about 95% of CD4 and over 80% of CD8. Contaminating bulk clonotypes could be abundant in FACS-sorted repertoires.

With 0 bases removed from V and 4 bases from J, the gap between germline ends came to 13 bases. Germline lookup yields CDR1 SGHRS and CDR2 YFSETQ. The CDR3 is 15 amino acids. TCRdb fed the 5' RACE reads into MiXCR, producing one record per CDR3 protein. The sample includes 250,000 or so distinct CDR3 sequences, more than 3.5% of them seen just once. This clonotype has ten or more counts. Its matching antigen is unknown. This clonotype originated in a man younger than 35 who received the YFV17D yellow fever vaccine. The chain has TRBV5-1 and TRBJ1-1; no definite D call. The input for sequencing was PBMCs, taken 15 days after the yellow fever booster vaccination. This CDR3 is CASSLGLAEGTEAFF. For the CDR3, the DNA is TGCGCCAGCAGCTTGGGTTTAGCCGAGGGCACTGAAGCTTTCTTT.